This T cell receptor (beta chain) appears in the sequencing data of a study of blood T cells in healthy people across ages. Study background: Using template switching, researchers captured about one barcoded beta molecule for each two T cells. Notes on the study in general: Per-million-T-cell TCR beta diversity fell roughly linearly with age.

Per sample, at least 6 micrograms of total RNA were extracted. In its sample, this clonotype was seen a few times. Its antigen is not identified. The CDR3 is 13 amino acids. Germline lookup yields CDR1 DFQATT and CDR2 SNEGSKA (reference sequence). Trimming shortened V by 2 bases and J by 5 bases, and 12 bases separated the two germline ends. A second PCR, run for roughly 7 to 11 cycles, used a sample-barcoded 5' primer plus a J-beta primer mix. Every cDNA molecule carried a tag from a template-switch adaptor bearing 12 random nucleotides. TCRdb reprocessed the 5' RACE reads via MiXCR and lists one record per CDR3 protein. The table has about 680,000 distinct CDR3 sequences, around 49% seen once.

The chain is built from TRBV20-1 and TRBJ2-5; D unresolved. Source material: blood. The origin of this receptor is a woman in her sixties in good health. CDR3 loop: CSARHSFKETQYF. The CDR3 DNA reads TGCAGTGCTAGACACTCTTTTAAGGAGACCCAGTACTTC.